This T cell receptor (beta chain) was sequenced for a study of blood T cells in healthy people across ages. A remark on this clonotype: The antigen remains undetermined.

Trimming removed 0 bases from V and 7 bases from J, with 13 bases in between. The CDR3 spans 13 residues. In germline, CDR1 is DFQATT, CDR2 SNEGSKA (reference sequence). Overall study findings and caveats: Significant beta diversity loss was already apparent by age roughly 44, declining roughly linearly.

Sample-barcoded 5' priming and a J-beta primer mix drove a second PCR of about 6 to 12 cycles. Each CDR3 protein gets one entry after TCRdb re-called the 5' RACE reads with MiXCR. The sample gives about 1.6 million distinct CDR3 sequences, roughly 30% of which show up once; about 11% is in the top ten. What was sequenced was blood. This receptor was identified in a woman in her twenties or thirties in good health. This chain connects TRBV20-1 to TRBJ2-7, with D unresolved. CDR3 loop: CSARDQPDGEQYF. The CDR3 DNA follows: TGCAGTGCTAGAGATCAGCCCGATGGGGAGCAGTACTTC.